This TCR beta chain was profiled in a study of OX40 agonist ivuxolimab in advanced cancers. Study-wide context: Ivuxolimab, an antibody that agonizes OX40 (CD134), was administered to the patients. Each patient was given ivuxolimab into a vein every 2 weeks, at 0.01 to 10 mg/kg. Study-wide results and caveats: Among the least clonally expanded were partial responders at 0.1-3.0 mg/kg.

The CDR3 extends over 13 amino acids. Germline V lookup: CDR1 LNHDA, CDR2 SQIVND (reference sequence). Trimming removed 9 bases from V and 3 bases from J, with 12 bases in between. To note about this clone: The target antigen is unknown.

TCRdb keeps only in-frame clones here, not all; method: immunoSEQ multiplex PCR. The table has approximately 69,000 clones, 90% to 95% seen once. Blood samples were obtained at baseline, cycle 4 day 1, and cycle 7 day 1. The starting material was CD4+ or CD8+ T cells sorted from blood, obtained in a trial of the OX40 agonist ivuxolimab. The sequence was obtained from an adult with an advanced solid tumor such as melanoma, head and neck, liver or kidney cancer. The rearrangement joins TRBV19 to TRBJ1-5, with D maybe TRBD1 (5 bases). The CDR3 region has the DNA TGTGCCAGCTCGGGGGTGGTCAATCAGCCCCAGCATTTT. This gives the protein CASSGVVNQPQHF.